Listed here are 6 T cell receptor beta chains from one sample, sequenced in a study of T cell clonality in common variable immunodeficiency. TCRdb keeps only in-frame clones here, not all; method: immunoSEQ multiplex PCR. The sample counts some 33,000 clones, none seen once; the ten largest own more than 3%. Source material: peripheral blood mononuclear cells. Receptor source: a person between 18 and 75 years old in good health.

This clone was seen repeatedly, ten times or more. The read gets to within 3 residues of the CDR3 end, and the germline J gene fills in the rest. The gene calls are TRBV7-2 and TRBJ2-5; the match to TRBD2 covers 9 bases. Germline V gives CDR1 SGHTA, CDR2 FQGNSA. This CDR3 is 15 amino acids long. V was clipped by 8 bases and J by 2 bases; unmatched bases: 9. The CDR3 loop reads CASGSQRGEQETQYF. The DNA read from the CDR3 is TGTGCCAGCGGTTCTCAGCGGGGGGAACAAGAGACC.

This clone was found many times. The CDR3 is cut off 3 residues early in the read; its end comes from the germline J gene. This sequence joins TRBV5-4 and TRBJ1-4, with TRBD1 matching over 10 bases. The CDR3 has 15 amino acids. The germline gives CDR1 SGHNT, CDR2 YYREEE (reference sequence). CDR3 bases read: TGTGCCAGCAGCCGAACCGGGACAGGGGAGGGGAAA. Translation gives CASSRTGTGEGK. The CDR3, in full, reads CASSRTGTGEGKLFF.

This clone was detected ten times or more. The read terminates 3 residues before the CDR3 end, so the remaining end is supplied by the germline J gene. V and J are TRBV20-1 and TRBJ2-1, with 8 bases that match TRBD2. CDR3 size: 14 residues. The V gene end was trimmed by 5 bases and the J gene end by 6 bases; junction bases not matched to a gene: 9. CDR1 is DFQATT, CDR2 SNEGSKA, per germline (reference sequence). The CDR3 bases that were read are TGCAGTGCTGCGTCGGGGGGGGATTCCAATGAG. Residues: CSAASGGDSNE. The complete CDR3 reads CSAASGGDSNEQFF.

This clone was recorded at least ten times. From the germline J gene comes the end of the CDR3, since the read stops 3 residues before it. J is TRBJ1-3 and V is TRBV4-1, with 7 nucleotides matching TRBD1. There are 16 residues in the CDR3. V shed 4 bases and J 0 bases; nucleotides not matched to a gene: 6. The germline V gene has CDR1 MGHRA and CDR2 YSYEKL. Partial CDR3 DNA: TGCGCCAGCAGCCCGCGACAGGGCTCCTCTGGAAACACC. It encodes CASSPRQGSSGNT. The CDR3 as a whole reads CASSPRQGSSGNTIYF.

This clone was seen ten or more times. The read terminates 3 residues ahead of where the CDR3 ends, so the germline J gene completes it. V is TRBV19 and J is TRBJ1-4; 8 bases match TRBD1. The ends lost 4 bases at V and 4 bases at J; junction bases unmatched: 5. This CDR3 comprises 15 residues. CDR1 and CDR2 from the germline V gene are LNHDA and SQIVND (reference sequence). This chain's CDR3 is CASSNWDRFNEKLFF. The DNA read from the CDR3 is TGTGCCAGTAGTAACTGGGACAGGTTTAATGAAAAA.

This clone has ten or more counts. Coverage ceases 3 residues before the CDR3 finishes, and the germline J gene fills in the end. V and J are TRBV4-1 and TRBJ1-5, with D hard to call. CDR1 MGHRA and CDR2 YSYEKL come from the germline V gene. The germline V and J ends were trimmed by 1 base and 1 base, with 8 bases remaining between them. There are 15 residues in the CDR3. The CDR3 here is CASSQVQHSNQPQHF. The CDR3 DNA, read in part, is TGCGCCAGCAGCCAAGTCCAACACAGCAATCAGCCC.